This T cell receptor beta chain was found in a study of T cells in Graves' hyperthyroidism and ophthalmopathy. Trimming removed 10 bases at V and 3 bases at J, with 13 bases between. There are 12 residues in the CDR3. Germline V gene lookup returns CDR1 SGHVT and CDR2 SQSDAQ. The investigators amplified TCR beta CDR3 regions from RNA transcripts. A set of HTBI primers served as the primers for a first-round RT-PCR of the TCR CDR3. TCRdb itself ran the multiplex PCR reads through MiXCR, one entry per CDR3 protein. Of about half a million distinct CDR3 sequences listed, roughly 23% are singletons. This clonotype was found many times.

V usage is TRBV7-4 and J usage is TRBJ2-7, with a weak D call TRBD1 (6 bases). The sequence came from a woman in her sixties or seventies with Graves' ophthalmopathy. Sample: blood. CDR3 in amino acids: CATPGQFYEQYF. DNA of the CDR3: TGTGCCACCCCGGGACAATTCTACGAGCAGTACTTC.